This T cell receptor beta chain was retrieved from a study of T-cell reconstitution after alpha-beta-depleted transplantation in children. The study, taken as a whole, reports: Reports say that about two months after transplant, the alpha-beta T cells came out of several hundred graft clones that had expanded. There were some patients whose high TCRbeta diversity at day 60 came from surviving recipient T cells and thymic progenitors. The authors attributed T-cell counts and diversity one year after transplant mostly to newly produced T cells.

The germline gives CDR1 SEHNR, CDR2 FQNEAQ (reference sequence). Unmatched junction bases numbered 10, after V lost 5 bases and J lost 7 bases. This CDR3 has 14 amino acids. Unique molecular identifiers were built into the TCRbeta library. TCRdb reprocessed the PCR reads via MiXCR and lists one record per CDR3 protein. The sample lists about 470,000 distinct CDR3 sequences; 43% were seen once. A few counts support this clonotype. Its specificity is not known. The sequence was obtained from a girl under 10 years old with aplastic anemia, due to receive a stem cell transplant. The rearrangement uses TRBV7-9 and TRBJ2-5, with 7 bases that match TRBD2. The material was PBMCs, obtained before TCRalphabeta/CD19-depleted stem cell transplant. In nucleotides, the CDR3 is TGTGCCAGCAGCCCCGGACCCACGGGGGGGACCCAGTACTTC. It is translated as CASSPGPTGGTQYF.